The rows below give T cell receptor beta chains drawn from one sample of a study of somatic mutations in cytotoxic T cells in rheumatoid arthritis. Produced via immunoSEQ multiplex PCR; TCRdb's table is partial and in-frame only. The profile shows nearly 20,000 clones, 82% of them singletons. Sequenced sample: CD8+ T cells sorted from blood. All receptors come from a woman aged 45-65 years in good health. The CDR3 runs from the conserved cysteine through the conserved F or W. A D gene is named only where the DNA matches it firmly. Expanded clones get a size class; other rows say once, few or many, or leave the size out.

v_gene	d_gene	len	j_gene	abundance	CDR3nt	CDR3aa
TRBV7-2	.	16	TRBJ2-7	.	TGTGCCAGCAGCTTAGGTCCCCCACGAGGCTCCTACGAGCAGTACTTC	CASSLGPPRGSYEQYF
TRBV4-2	.	14	TRBJ1-1	once	TGTGCCAGCAGCCAAGCAGGGGCCGGGACTGAAGCTTTCTTT	CASSQAGAGTEAFF
TRBV19	.	12	TRBJ1-1	.	TGTGCCATTAAGGGGGGTAGGACTGAAGCTTTCTTT	CAIKGGRTEAFF
TRBV14	.	13	TRBJ1-3	.	TGTGCCAGCAGCCTTATCTCTGGAAACACCATATATTTT	CASSLISGNTIYF
TRBV2	TRBD1	13	TRBJ2-2	.	TGTGCCAGCAGCAGGGGGCTGACCGGGGAGCTGTTTTTT	CASSRGLTGELFF
TRBV29-1	.	12	TRBJ2-5	.	TGCAGCGTTGAAGACGGGCCGGAGACCCAGTACTTC	CSVEDGPETQYF
TRBV1	.	14	TRBJ2-5	.	TGCACCAGCAGCCAAGGGGACGTCGCAGGGACCCAGTACTTC	CTSSQGDVAGTQYF
TRBV5-6	.	16	TRBJ2-1	.	TGTGCCAGCAGCTTTGCACGACAAAGCAGCTACAATGAGCAGTTCTTC	CASSFARQSSYNEQFF
TRBV19	TRBD1	14	TRBJ1-2	.	TGTGCCAGTAGTCTGCGGACAGGGGGCTATGGCTACACCTTC	CASSLRTGGYGYTF
TRBV4-1	.	16	TRBJ1-1	once	TGCGCCAGCAGCCAAGGATCGGGGGGCGGGAACACTGAAGCTTTCTTT	CASSQGSGGGNTEAFF
TRBV9	TRBD1	15	TRBJ1-2	few	TGTGCCAGCAGCGTAGGGGACAGCCTGCCCTATGGCTACACCTTC	CASSVGDSLPYGYTF
TRBV19	TRBD2	15	TRBJ2-2	.	TGTGCCAGTAGTATAATAACTAGCGGGGACGGGGAGCTGTTTTTT	CASSIITSGDGELFF
TRBV7-9	TRBD2	18	TRBJ2-1	.	TGTGCCAGCTTCCCCCGCGGACTAGCGGGAGAAGTATACAATGAGCAGTTCTTC	CASFPRGLAGEVYNEQFF
TRBV11-2	TRBD1	17	TRBJ1-4	.	TGTGCCAGCAGCTTAGATCCGACAGGGGGCCTAAATGAAAAACTGTTTTTT	CASSLDPTGGLNEKLFF
TRBV29-1	TRBD2	13	TRBJ2-3	.	TGCAGCGTTACTAGCGGGCTCACAGATACGCAGTATTTT	CSVTSGLTDTQYF
TRBV5-6	.	15	TRBJ2-3	once	TGTGCCAGCAGCTTGCTAGGGGGTAGCACAGATACGCAGTATTTT	CASSLLGGSTDTQYF
TRBV7-9	TRBD1	16	TRBJ2-7	once	TGTGCCAGCAGCCCAATAGCCGGGACAGAGATCTACGAGCAGTACTTC	CASSPIAGTEIYEQYF
TRBV7-6	.	16	TRBJ2-7	.	TGTGCCAGCAGCTTAGAGGGAGAGGGACCCTCCTACGAGCAGTACTTC	CASSLEGEGPSYEQYF
TRBV30	.	13	TRBJ2-3	.	TGTGCCTGGGAGGGGAAAGTCACAGATACGCAGTATTTT	CAWEGKVTDTQYF
TRBV19	TRBD1	15	TRBJ1-5	.	TGTGCCAGTAGGGACTGGGACAGTTCAAATCAGCCCCAGCATTTT	CASRDWDSSNQPQHF
TRBV28	.	12	TRBJ2-2	few	TGTGCCAGCAACGAGAACACCGGGGAGCTGTTTTTT	CASNENTGELFF
TRBV11-2	.	16	TRBJ2-5	.	TGTGCCAGCAGCTTAGTCGTAGGGGGTAACCAAGAGACCCAGTACTTC	CASSLVVGGNQETQYF
TRBV7-2	.	15	TRBJ2-1	.	TGTGCCAGCAGCTTAGTCGGTAGCACCTACAATGAGCAGTTCTTC	CASSLVGSTYNEQFF
TRBV6-6	.	15	TRBJ1-1	.	TGTGCCAGCAGTTACTCGACAGGCTTGAACACTGAAGCTTTCTTT	CASSYSTGLNTEAFF
TRBV19	.	14	TRBJ1-2	.	TGTGCCAGTAGTATAGGTACAGGGAACTATGGCTACACCTTC	CASSIGTGNYGYTF
TRBV28	.	17	TRBJ2-7	.	TGTGCCAGCAGTTTATGGCCGGACAGCCCCAGCTCCTACGAGCAGTACTTC	CASSLWPDSPSSYEQYF
TRBV11-2	.	17	TRBJ2-7	.	TGTGCCAGCAGCTTAGTCTACAGGGCGGAGGATTCCTACGAGCAGTACTTC	CASSLVYRAEDSYEQYF
TRBV4-1	.	15	TRBJ1-5	.	TGCGCCAGCAGCCTCCGGGACGGTATTGATCAGCCCCAGCATTTT	CASSLRDGIDQPQHF
TRBV28	.	18	TRBJ1-6	.	TGTGCCAGCAGCCCTAGGGGGGGCCGGGGCTCCTATAATTCACCCCTCCACTTT	CASSPRGGRGSYNSPLHF
TRBV5-6	.	14	TRBJ2-1	.	TGTGCCAGCAGCTTGGCCGGGCTAATTGGTGAGCAGTTCTTC	CASSLAGLIGEQFF
TRBV4-3	.	16	TRBJ1-5	few	TGCGCCAGCAGCCAAGATTCCCGGGCTCAAGGTCAGCCCCAGCATTTT	CASSQDSRAQGQPQHF
TRBV14	.	13	TRBJ1-1	.	TGTGCCAGCAGCCAAGAACTGAACACTGAAGCTTTCTTT	CASSQELNTEAFF
TRBV2	.	14	TRBJ2-1	.	TGTGCCAGAGAGGACTCTAGCTCCTACAATGAGCAGTTCTTC	CAREDSSSYNEQFF
TRBV9	.	12	TRBJ2-3	.	TGTGCCAGCAGCCTAGACACAGATACGCAGTATTTT	CASSLDTDTQYF
TRBV7-9	TRBD2	16	TRBJ2-1	few	TGTGCCAGCAGCGGCCTCCGAGCGGGAGGATGGAATGAGCAGTTCTTC	CASSGLRAGGWNEQFF
TRBV28	TRBD2	18	TRBJ2-3	.	TGTGCCAGCAGTTTATCTCTAGCGGGGGGCCCTAGCACAGATACGCAGTATTTT	CASSLSLAGGPSTDTQYF
TRBV30	.	13	TRBJ2-2	once	TGTGCCTGGCTTGGGAGGAGGACCGGGGAGCTGTTTTTT	CAWLGRRTGELFF
TRBV7-6	TRBD1	16	TRBJ2-1	.	TGTGCCAGCAGCCAGACGACAGGGGGCTCCTACAATGAGCAGTTCTTC	CASSQTTGGSYNEQFF
TRBV13	.	16	TRBJ2-1	.	TGTGCCAGCAGCCGTGGCGTGGGGGGCGCCTACAATGAGCAGTTCTTC	CASSRGVGGAYNEQFF
TRBV9	.	13	TRBJ2-5	.	TGTGCCAGCAGCGTAGATACGCAAGAGACCCAGTACTTC	CASSVDTQETQYF
TRBV11-2	.	11	TRBJ2-1	.	TGTGCCAGCAGCCGAGGGGTTGAGCAGTTCTTC	CASSRGVEQFF
TRBV11-3	.	13	TRBJ2-1	.	TGTGCCAGCAGCTTAGGGGGGGACTCTGAGCAGTTCTTC	CASSLGGDSEQFF
TRBV19	.	12	TRBJ2-3	.	TGTGCCAGCGCGATAGGCACAGATACGCAGTATTTT	CASAIGTDTQYF
TRBV2	TRBD1	14	TRBJ2-4	.	TGTGCCAGCATGGGACAGGGGCCCAAAAACATTCAGTACTTC	CASMGQGPKNIQYF
TRBV5-6	.	12	TRBJ2-7	.	TGTGCCAGCAGCCCCGGGCAGTTCGAGCAGTACTTC	CASSPGQFEQYF
TRBV6-6	TRBD2	16	TRBJ2-1	.	TGTGCCAGCAGCCATCCTACTAGCGGGGGGATAGATGAGCAGTTCTTC	CASSHPTSGGIDEQFF
TRBV4-1	TRBD1	17	TRBJ2-7	.	TGCGCCAGCAGCCAAGAATCCGGGACAGTCTACTCCTACGAGCAGTACTTC	CASSQESGTVYSYEQYF
TRBV6-5	.	15	TRBJ1-5	.	TGTGCCAGCACTCCCCCGGGGGACATCGATCAGCCCCAGCATTTT	CASTPPGDIDQPQHF
TRBV5-1	TRBD1	15	TRBJ2-7	.	TGCGCCAGCAGCTTGGGAGGGACAGCTGCCTACGAGCAGTACTTC	CASSLGGTAAYEQYF
TRBV10-3	TRBD1	15	TRBJ2-7	few	TGTGCCATCAGTGAGTACGACAGGGCATCCTACGAGCAGTACTTC	CAISEYDRASYEQYF
TRBV30	.	11	TRBJ1-1	few	TGTGCCTGGAGTGTAATCACTGAAGCTTTCTTT	CAWSVITEAFF
TRBV27	.	11	TRBJ2-5	.	TGTGCCAGCATCGTGGGGGAGACCCAGTACTTC	CASIVGETQYF
TRBV30	.	14	TRBJ2-3	.	TGTGCCTGGAGTGTCCCCGGGGTCACAGATACGCAGTATTTT	CAWSVPGVTDTQYF
TRBV18	.	12	TRBJ2-1	.	TGTGCCAGCTCAGAAGGACTCTTGGGACAGTTCTTC	CASSEGLLGQFF
TRBV2	.	14	TRBJ2-7	.	TGTGCCAGCACTGGTTCGGGGGTTACCTACGAGCAGTACTTC	CASTGSGVTYEQYF
TRBV10-2	.	13	TRBJ2-5	.	TGCGCCAGCAGTGAGGGGGTCGAAGAGACCCAGTACTTC	CASSEGVEETQYF